This entry concerns a single T cell receptor (beta chain). The data were obtained in a study of blood T cell repertoires in COVID-19. Study-level background: Sites across the United States, Italy and Spain contributed samples from acute and convalescent COVID-19.

Original handling: Reference gene primer amplification gave nucleated cell count estimates. This table comes from immunoSEQ multiplex PCR, and its TCRdb copy is limited to in-frame clones, with some not included. The DNA gave D and trimming, while V, J and clone size come from that table. The sample lists approximately 330,000 clones; 80% to 90% were seen once. Germline CDR1 reads LGHNA; CDR2 reads YSLEER. The V gene lost 2 bases and the J gene lost 3 bases, with 15 bases spanning the gap. CDR3 length: 16 amino acids. The TCR sequence derives from a man between 25 and 39 years old with COVID-19, enrolled during active disease. The rearrangement uses TRBV4-3 and TRBJ2-3; D is perhaps TRBD1 (6 bases). The sample consisted of peripheral blood. CDR3 loop: CASSQNRAADTDTQYF. CDR3 DNA: TGCGCCAGCAGCCAAAACAGGGCCGCGGATACAGATACGCAGTATTTT.